This TCR beta chain was observed in a study of blood T cells in healthy people across ages. General study findings and limits: Since the PBMCs were unsorted, naive and antigen-experienced cells could not be conclusively compared. Diversity of TCR beta per million T cells declined in a roughly linear way with age. Higher diversity and more naive CD4+ cells were features of long-lived donors, compared to aged donors.

This CDR3 contains 17 residues. Trimming took 0 bases from V and 4 from J; bases not matched to a gene: 4. Germline V gene sequence: CDR1 LNHNV, CDR2 YYDKDF (reference sequence). Primers used in a second PCR of about 7 to 11 cycles were a sample-barcoded 5' primer and a J-beta primer mix. MiXCR, applied by TCRdb to the 5' RACE reads, yields one record per CDR3 protein. The sample holds 600,000 or so distinct CDR3 sequences; roughly 21% are singletons and the top ten take roughly 3.6%. In its sample, this clonotype was seen many times. What it binds is not known. This sequence joins TRBV15 and TRBJ2-1; 12 bases are shared with TRBD2. This TCR came from a man aged 65-85 years in good health. The sequenced sample consisted of blood. In DNA form, the CDR3 reads TGTGCCACCAGCAGAGAGTCTAGCGGGAGGGCTTACAATGAGCAGTTCTTC. Its translation is CATSRESSGRAYNEQFF.